Below are 2 T cell receptor beta chains sequenced from a single sample in a study of T-cell memory formation after mild COVID-19. TCRdb processed the 5' RACE reads anew with MiXCR; each CDR3 protein has one entry. The sample contains 400,000 or so distinct CDR3 sequences, more than 20% of which appear only once. Input material: PBMCs or a T cell subset sorted from them (not recorded which). These receptors all stem from an adult woman who had mild COVID-19 (a few samples of this study predate the infection). Cell type and time point are not known.

This chain joins TRBV24-1 and TRBJ2-1; D gene ambiguous. With 7 bases removed from V and 7 bases from J, the gap between germline ends came to 7 bases. The germline gives CDR1 KGHDR, CDR2 SFDVKD. The CDR3 has 11 amino acids. The chain's CDR3 is CATSPGNEQFF. The CDR3 DNA is TGTGCCACCAGCCCCGGGAATGAGCAGTTCTTC.

This clonotype was observed a handful of times. The chain links TRBV4-3 to TRBJ2-5; D tentatively reads TRBD1 or TRBD2 (5 bases each). The germline V and J ends were trimmed by 0 bases and 2 bases, with 10 bases remaining between them. Germline V gene data show CDR1 as LGHNA and CDR2 as YSLEER. The CDR3 is 15 residues long. This CDR3 is CASSQDGDAQETQYF. CDR3 sequence (DNA): TGCGCCAGCAGCCAAGATGGGGACGCTCAAGAGACCCAGTACTTC.